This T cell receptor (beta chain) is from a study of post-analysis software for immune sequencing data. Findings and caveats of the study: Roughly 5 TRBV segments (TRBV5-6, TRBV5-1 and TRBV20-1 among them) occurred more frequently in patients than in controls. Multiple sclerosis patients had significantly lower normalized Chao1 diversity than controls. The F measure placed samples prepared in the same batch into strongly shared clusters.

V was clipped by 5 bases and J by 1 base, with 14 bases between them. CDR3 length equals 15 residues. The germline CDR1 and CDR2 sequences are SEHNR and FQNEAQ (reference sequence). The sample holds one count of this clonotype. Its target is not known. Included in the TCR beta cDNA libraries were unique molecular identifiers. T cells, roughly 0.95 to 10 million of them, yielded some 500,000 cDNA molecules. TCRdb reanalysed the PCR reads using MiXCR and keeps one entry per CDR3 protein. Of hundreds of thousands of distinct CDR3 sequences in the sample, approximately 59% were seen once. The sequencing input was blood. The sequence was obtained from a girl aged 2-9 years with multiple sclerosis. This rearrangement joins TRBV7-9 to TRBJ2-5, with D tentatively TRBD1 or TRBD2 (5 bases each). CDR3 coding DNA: TGTGCCAGCAGCCCGGGACCGATACTCCAAGAGACCCAGTACTTC. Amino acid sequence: CASSPGPILQETQYF.